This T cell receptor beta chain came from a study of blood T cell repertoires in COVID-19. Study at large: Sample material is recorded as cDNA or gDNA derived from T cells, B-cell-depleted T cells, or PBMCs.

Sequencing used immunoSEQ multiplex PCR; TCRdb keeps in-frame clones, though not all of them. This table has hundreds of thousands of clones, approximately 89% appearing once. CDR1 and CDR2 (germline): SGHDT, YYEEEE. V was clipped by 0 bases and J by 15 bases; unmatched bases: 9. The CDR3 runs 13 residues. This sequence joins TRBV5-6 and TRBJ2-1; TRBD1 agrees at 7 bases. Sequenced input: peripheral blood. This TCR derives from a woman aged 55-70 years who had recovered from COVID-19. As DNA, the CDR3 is TGTGCCAGCAGCTTGGGTAGGGGGCGGTGGCGGTTCTTC. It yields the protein CASSLGRGRWRFF. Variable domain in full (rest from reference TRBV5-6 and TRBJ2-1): DAGVTQSPTHLIKTRGQQVTLRCSPKSGHDTVSWYQQALGQGPQFIFQYYEEEERQRGNFPDRFSGHQFPNYSSELNVNALLLGDSALYLCASSLGRGRWRFFGPGTRLTVL.